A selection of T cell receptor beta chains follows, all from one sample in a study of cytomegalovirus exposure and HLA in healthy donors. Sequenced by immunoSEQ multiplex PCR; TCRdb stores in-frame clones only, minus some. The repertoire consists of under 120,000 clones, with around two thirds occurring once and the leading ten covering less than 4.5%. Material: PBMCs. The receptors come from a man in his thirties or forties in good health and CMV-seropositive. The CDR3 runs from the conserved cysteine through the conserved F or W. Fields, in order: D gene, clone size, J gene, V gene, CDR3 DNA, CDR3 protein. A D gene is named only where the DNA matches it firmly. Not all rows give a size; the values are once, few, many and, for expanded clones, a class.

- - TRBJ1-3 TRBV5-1 TGCGCCAGCAGCTTGGCGTCAGCTGGAAACACCATATATTTT CASSLASAGNTIYF
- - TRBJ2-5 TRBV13 TGTGCCAGCAGCCTCGGGCCCGCGGGGACCCAGTACTTC CASSLGPAGTQYF
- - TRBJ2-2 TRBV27 TGTGCCAGCCATGGAGGCGGAACCGGGGAGCTGTTTTTT CASHGGGTGELFF
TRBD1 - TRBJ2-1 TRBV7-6 TGTGCCAGCAGCTCCACCGACAGGGGCCCGCTCAATGAGCAGTTCTTC CASSSTDRGPLNEQFF
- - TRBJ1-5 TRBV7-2 TGTGCCAGCAGCTTCGGCGGTTTGCGCAATCAGCCCCAGCATTTT CASSFGGLRNQPQHF
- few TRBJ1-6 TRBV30 TGTGCCTGGAGTTGGGGGCGCGATTCACCCCTCCACTTT CAWSWGRDSPLHF
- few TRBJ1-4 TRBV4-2 TGTGCCAGCAGCCGTACTTCAGCGAATGAAAAACTGTTTTTT CASSRTSANEKLFF
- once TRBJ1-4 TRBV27 TGTGCCAGCAGTAACACAGGGTTTGAAAAACTGTTTTTT CASSNTGFEKLFF
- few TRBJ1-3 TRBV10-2 TGCGCCAGCACGGGGATTAGATCTGGAAACACCATATATTTT CASTGIRSGNTIYF
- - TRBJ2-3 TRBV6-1 TGTGCCAGCAGTGAAGCCATGATTATAGCAGATACGCAGTATTTT CASSEAMIIADTQYF
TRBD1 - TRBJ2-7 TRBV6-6 TGTGCCAGCAGAAAGCACGGACAGGGCGGCGAGCAGTACTTC CASRKHGQGGEQYF
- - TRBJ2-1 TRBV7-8 TGTGCCAGCAGCTTAGGATGGGGCGCGTTGGATGAGCAGTTCTTC CASSLGWGALDEQFF
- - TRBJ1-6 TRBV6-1 TGTGCCAGCAGTGAATACAGTTCACCCCTCCACTTT CASSEYSSPLHF
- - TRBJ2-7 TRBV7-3 TGTGCCAGCAGCTTAACGGGCAGCAGACCATTACACTTC CASSLTGSRPLHF
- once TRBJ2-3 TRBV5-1 TGCGCCAGCAGCCGAGCAGGGGTGGAGGAAGATACGCAGTATTTT CASSRAGVEEDTQYF
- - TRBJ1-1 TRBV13 TGTGCCAGCAGCTTAGGGGGGGGAGGGAACACTGAAGCTTTCTTT CASSLGGGGNTEAFF
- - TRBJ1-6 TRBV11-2 TGTGCCAGCAGCTCCCCGTGGAGGGGTTCCTATAATTCACCCCTCCACTTT CASSSPWRGSYNSPLHF
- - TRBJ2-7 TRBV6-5 TGTGCCAGCAGTGGCCAACCGGGAAAATCCTACGAGCAGTACTTC CASSGQPGKSYEQYF
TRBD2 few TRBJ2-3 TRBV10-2 TGCGCCAGCAGTGACTATCGGGGACTAGCATACACAGATACGCAGTATTTT CASSDYRGLAYTDTQYF
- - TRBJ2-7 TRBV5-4 TGTGCCAGCAGCTTGGTAGGACAGCTCCACTACGAGCAGTACTTC CASSLVGQLHYEQYF
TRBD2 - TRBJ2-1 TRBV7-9 TGTTCCAGCAGCTTGCGGGGGGATTACAATGAGCAGTTCTTC CSSSLRGDYNEQFF
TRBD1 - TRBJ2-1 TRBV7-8 TGTGCCAGCAGCTTAGCGCCCTGGGACAGGGGAAGCAATGAGCAGTTCTTC CASSLAPWDRGSNEQFF
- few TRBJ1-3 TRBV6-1 TGTGCCAGCAGCCGGGACCCTCGGGGGAGCACCATATATTTT CASSRDPRGSTIYF
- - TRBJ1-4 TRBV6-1 TGTGCCAGCAGTGACCCCAGCCTGGGGGCATATGAAAAACTGTTTTTT CASSDPSLGAYEKLFF
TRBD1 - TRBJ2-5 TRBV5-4 TGTGCCACGCAAACTCAGACAGGGGAAGAGACCCAGTACTTC CATQTQTGEETQYF
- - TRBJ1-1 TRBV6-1 TGTGCCAGCCTTGAGTCGCAGGTGGCTCACACTGAAGCTTTCTTT CASLESQVAHTEAFF
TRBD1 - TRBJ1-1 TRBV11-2 TGTGCCAGCAGCTCGCAGGGGGTCGCTGAAGCTTTCTTT CASSSQGVAEAFF
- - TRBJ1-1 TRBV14 TGTGCCAGCAGTAACCTCGGGGGGAGACAAACTGAAGCTTTCTTT CASSNLGGRQTEAFF
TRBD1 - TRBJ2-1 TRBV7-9 TGTGCCAGCAGCCCGCGGACAGGAGACTATGAGCAGTTCTTC CASSPRTGDYEQFF